Sequencing of this T cell receptor (beta chain) was carried out in a study of post-analysis software for immune sequencing data. Study-level information: Multiple sclerosis in the patients followed relapsing-remitting, secondary progressive and progressive-relapsing courses.

Trimming pared 2 bases from V and 6 bases from J, leaving 18 bases between. This CDR3 region has 16 residues. Per germline, CDR1 SGHVS and CDR2 FNYEAQ. Study-wide findings and caveats: Five or six TRBV segments, TRBV5-6, TRBV5-1 and TRBV20-1 among them, were found more frequent in patients than controls.

Incorporated into the TCR beta cDNA libraries were unique molecular identifiers, which served to reduce PCR and sequencing biases. A single record per CDR3 protein comes from TCRdb applying MiXCR to the PCR reads. This sample has about 160,000 distinct CDR3 sequences, with 30% to 45% found just once. On this clonotype itself: Its antigen is unknown.

The chain employs TRBV7-6 and TRBJ2-3; D may be TRBD2 (6 bases). The material was blood, obtained after autologous hematopoietic stem cell transplantation. The receptor's source is a girl aged 5-17 years with multiple sclerosis. This CDR3 reads CASSLRLVALGDTQYF. CDR3 DNA sequence: TGTGCCAGCAGCTTAAGACTAGTTGCCCTGGGGGATACGCAGTATTTT.